The rows below give T cell receptor beta chains drawn from one sample of a study of blood T cell repertoires in COVID-19. Profiled with immunoSEQ multiplex PCR; TCRdb holds only in-frame clones, not every one. Of fewer than 350,000 clones in the sample, 86% were seen once. Sequences were obtained from peripheral blood. Receptor source: a woman aged 25 to 39 with COVID-19, enrolled during active disease. Each CDR3 is given with its conserved first and last residue. Each record gives: clone size, D gene, V gene, J gene, CDR3 protein, CDR3 DNA. D genes are given only for firm matches. A clone size is listed for some rows: how often the clone was seen (once, few, many), or a class if it is expanded.

size: -
D: TRBD2
V: TRBV5-1
J: TRBJ2-7
CDR3: CASSLEGGGARGEQYF
DNA: TGCGCCAGCAGCTTGGAGGGCGGGGGGGCACGTGGCGAGCAGTACTTC

size: few
D: TRBD1
V: TRBV13
J: TRBJ2-7
CDR3: CASSLGGMRQGSHEQYF
DNA: TGTGCCAGCAGCTTAGGAGGGATGCGACAGGGGAGCCACGAGCAGTACTTC

size: -
D: -
V: TRBV4-1
J: TRBJ2-3
CDR3: CASSNLQDTQYF
DNA: TGCGCCAGCAGCAATCTACAGGATACGCAGTATTTT

size: -
D: -
V: TRBV28
J: TRBJ1-5
CDR3: CASSFRGLVMPQHF
DNA: TGTGCCAGCAGTTTCAGGGGCCTTGTCATGCCCCAGCATTTT

size: -
D: -
V: TRBV5-5
J: TRBJ2-4
CDR3: CASSLAVAKNIQYF
DNA: TGTGCCAGCAGCTTGGCGGTAGCCAAAAACATTCAGTACTTC

size: -
D: TRBD1
V: TRBV19
J: TRBJ2-7
CDR3: CASSAQTGYEQYF
DNA: TGTGCCAGTAGTGCCCAGACAGGGTACGAGCAGTACTTC

size: -
D: -
V: TRBV7-9
J: TRBJ1-5
CDR3: CASSASTGQPQHF
DNA: TGTGCCAGCAGCGCATCGACAGGTCAGCCCCAGCATTTT

size: -
D: -
V: TRBV19
J: TRBJ1-1
CDR3: CASSVTENTEAFF
DNA: TGTGCCAGTAGTGTGACAGAGAACACTGAAGCTTTCTTT

size: -
D: -
V: TRBV29-1
J: TRBJ2-4
CDR3: CSVIGRGGKNIQYF
DNA: TGCAGCGTGATTGGACGGGGTGGCAAAAACATTCAGTACTTC

size: -
D: TRBD1
V: TRBV7-9
J: TRBJ1-2
CDR3: CASSPPDRTNYGYTF
DNA: TGTGCCAGCAGCCCCCCGGACAGGACCAACTATGGCTACACCTTC

size: -
D: -
V: TRBV6-5
J: TRBJ2-7
CDR3: CASSYSAGRYEQYF
DNA: TGTGCCAGCAGTTACTCGGCGGGCCGTTACGAGCAGTACTTC

size: -
D: -
V: TRBV19
J: TRBJ2-7
CDR3: CASSMGHTYEQYF
DNA: TGTGCCAGTAGTATGGGCCATACCTACGAGCAGTACTTC

size: -
D: TRBD2
V: TRBV4-1
J: TRBJ2-3
CDR3: CASSQRLADTGDTQYF
DNA: TGCGCCAGCAGCCAGAGACTAGCGGACACAGGGGATACGCAGTATTTT

size: -
D: -
V: TRBV10-3
J: TRBJ2-5
CDR3: CATTELQGRVTQYF
DNA: TGTGCCACCACGGAGCTCCAGGGTCGGGTGACCCAGTACTTC

size: -
D: -
V: TRBV7-9
J: TRBJ1-2
CDR3: CASSLTAGKVWDNYGYTF
DNA: TGTGCCAGCAGCTTAACTGCCGGGAAAGTTTGGGATAACTATGGCTACACCTTC

size: few
D: -
V: TRBV10-1
J: TRBJ2-2
CDR3: CASSGYGGPNTGELFF
DNA: TGCGCCAGCAGTGGGTATGGGGGCCCGAACACCGGGGAGCTGTTTTTT

size: -
D: -
V: TRBV30
J: TRBJ2-3
CDR3: CAWSWAATDTQYF
DNA: TGTGCCTGGAGTTGGGCAGCAACAGATACGCAGTATTTT

size: -
D: -
V: TRBV3-1/TRBV3-2
J: TRBJ1-3
CDR3: CASSQRTSGNTIYF
DNA: TGTGCCAGCAGCCAAAGGACATCTGGAAACACCATATATTTT

size: -
D: TRBD2
V: TRBV5-1
J: TRBJ2-2
CDR3: CASSLQKLAGVDTGELFF
DNA: TGCGCCAGCAGCTTGCAAAAACTAGCGGGGGTGGACACCGGGGAGCTGTTTTTT

size: -
D: TRBD1
V: TRBV6-5
J: TRBJ2-2
CDR3: CASSSGTVNTGELFF
DNA: TGTGCCAGCAGCTCCGGGACAGTGAACACCGGGGAGCTGTTTTTT

size: once
D: -
V: TRBV5-8
J: TRBJ1-1
CDR3: CASSFQEDTEAFF
DNA: TGTGCCAGCAGCTTTCAGGAGGACACTGAAGCTTTCTTT

size: few
D: -
V: TRBV27
J: TRBJ1-4
CDR3: CASSPGAGQGAEKLFF
DNA: TGTGCCAGCAGCCCCGGTGCTGGGCAGGGTGCCGAAAAACTGTTTTTT

size: -
D: -
V: TRBV4-1
J: TRBJ1-5
CDR3: CASSPTGNPNQPQHF
DNA: TGCGCCAGCAGCCCCACAGGTAACCCCAATCAGCCCCAGCATTTT

size: -
D: TRBD1
V: TRBV2
J: TRBJ2-2
CDR3: CASSPQGAGELFF
DNA: TGTGCCAGCAGTCCTCAGGGGGCCGGGGAGCTGTTTTTT

size: -
D: TRBD1
V: TRBV7-2
J: TRBJ2-5
CDR3: CASSSRDRLQTQYF
DNA: TGTGCCAGCAGCTCCCGGGACAGGCTACAGACCCAGTACTTC

size: -
D: -
V: TRBV9
J: TRBJ2-1
CDR3: CASSLGLEAYNEQFF
DNA: TGTGCCAGCAGCCTTGGACTGGAGGCCTACAATGAGCAGTTCTTC

size: -
D: -
V: TRBV7-8
J: TRBJ2-2
CDR3: CASSLFTQGTGELFF
DNA: TGTGCCAGCAGCCTATTCACACAGGGTACCGGGGAGCTGTTTTTT

size: -
D: TRBD2
V: TRBV5-4
J: TRBJ2-5
CDR3: CASSLVAGGGAGETQYF
DNA: TGTGCCAGCAGCTTGGTCGCTGGCGGGGGGGCGGGAGAGACCCAGTACTTC

size: -
D: TRBD1
V: TRBV27
J: TRBJ1-1
CDR3: CASSLSGGGAWITEAFF
DNA: TGTGCCAGCAGTTTATCAGGAGGGGGCGCATGGATCACTGAAGCTTTCTTT

size: -
D: -
V: TRBV25-1
J: TRBJ1-1
CDR3: CASSLGSIEAFF
DNA: TGTGCCAGCAGTTTGGGCAGCATTGAAGCTTTCTTT

size: once
D: TRBD1
V: TRBV28
J: TRBJ1-6
CDR3: CASSWTGSYNSPLHF
DNA: TGTGCCAGCAGTTGGACAGGGTCCTATAATTCACCCCTCCACTTT

size: -
D: -
V: TRBV27
J: TRBJ1-6
CDR3: CASSFGAPDLHSPLHF
DNA: TGTGCCAGCAGTTTTGGGGCACCGGACCTTCATTCACCCCTCCACTTT

size: -
D: TRBD2
V: TRBV11-2
J: TRBJ2-5
CDR3: CASSPVSGGETQYF
DNA: TGTGCCAGCAGCCCTGTTAGCGGGGGAGAGACCCAGTACTTC

size: once
D: TRBD1
V: TRBV14
J: TRBJ1-5
CDR3: CASSHSQGSNQPQHF
DNA: TGTGCCAGCAGCCATTCACAGGGGAGCAATCAGCCCCAGCATTTT

size: -
D: -
V: TRBV7-9
J: TRBJ2-3
CDR3: CASRAGAGVSTGPDTQYF
DNA: TGTGCCAGCAGAGCCGGGGCAGGGGTTAGTACCGGCCCAGATACGCAGTATTTT

size: -
D: TRBD1
V: TRBV27
J: TRBJ2-7
CDR3: CASSTRQGLREQYF
DNA: TGTGCCAGCAGTACCCGACAGGGCCTTAGGGAGCAGTACTTC

size: -
D: -
V: TRBV3-1/TRBV3-2
J: TRBJ2-5
CDR3: CASSQLTVQETQYF
DNA: TGTGCCAGCAGCCAATTGACAGTTCAAGAGACCCAGTACTTC

size: -
D: -
V: TRBV10-1
J: TRBJ2-3
CDR3: CASSPGGGRSKDTQYF
DNA: TGCGCCAGCAGTCCCGGTGGCGGCAGAAGTAAAGATACGCAGTATTTT

size: -
D: -
V: TRBV7-9
J: TRBJ2-7
CDR3: CASSLSSYEQYF
DNA: TGTGCCAGCAGCTTGTCCAGCTACGAGCAGTACTTC

size: -
D: -
V: TRBV10-3
J: TRBJ1-2
CDR3: CAISESDQMGVYGYTF
DNA: TGTGCCATCAGTGAGTCGGATCAAATGGGAGTCTATGGCTACACCTTC

size: -
D: TRBD2
V: TRBV18
J: TRBJ2-3
CDR3: CASSLAGGGAGDTQYF
DNA: TGTGCCAGCTCACTAGCTGGCGGGGGGGCCGGAGATACGCAGTATTTT